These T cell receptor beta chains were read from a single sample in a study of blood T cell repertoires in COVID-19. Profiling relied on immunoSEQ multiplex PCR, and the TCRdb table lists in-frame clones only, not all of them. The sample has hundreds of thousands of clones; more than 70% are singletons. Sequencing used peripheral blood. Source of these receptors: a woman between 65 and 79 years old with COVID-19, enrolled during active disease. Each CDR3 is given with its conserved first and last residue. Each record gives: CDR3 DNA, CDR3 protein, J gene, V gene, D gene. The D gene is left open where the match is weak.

DNA: TGTGCCAGCAGTTTGATAGGCGCGGGTGAGCAGTACTTC
CDR3: CASSLIGAGEQYF
J: TRBJ2-7
V: TRBV28
D: -

DNA: TGTGCCAGCAGTCTCCCCGGACTAGCGTTTACCTACGAGCAGTACTTC
CDR3: CASSLPGLAFTYEQYF
J: TRBJ2-7
V: TRBV28
D: TRBD2

DNA: TGTGCCAGCAGCAAAGTCTTCCAGGGGGTATTCAGCAATCAGCCCCAGCATTTT
CDR3: CASSKVFQGVFSNQPQHF
J: TRBJ1-5
V: TRBV21-1
D: -

DNA: TGTGCCAGCAGCCACAGGGGTTCGAAAGAGACCCAGTACTTC
CDR3: CASSHRGSKETQYF
J: TRBJ2-5
V: TRBV7-8
D: TRBD1

DNA: TGTGCCAGCGTCTACGGGGACAGCTACGAGCAGTACTTC
CDR3: CASVYGDSYEQYF
J: TRBJ2-7
V: TRBV7-9
D: TRBD1

DNA: TGTGCCAGCAGCTTGGTCGGGGGGGCCGGGGTCTATCAGCCCCAGCATTTT
CDR3: CASSLVGGAGVYQPQHF
J: TRBJ1-5
V: TRBV5-8
D: -

DNA: TGTGCCAGCAGCTTGTTTGGGGAGGACTATGGCTACACCTTC
CDR3: CASSLFGEDYGYTF
J: TRBJ1-2
V: TRBV5-6
D: -

DNA: TGTGCCAGCAGCGAGGGACAGGGAGGCTACGAGCAGTACTTC
CDR3: CASSEGQGGYEQYF
J: TRBJ2-7
V: TRBV11-1
D: TRBD1

DNA: TGCAGCGTGCGGCAGGGGGCGGGGGAGACCCAGTACTTC
CDR3: CSVRQGAGETQYF
J: TRBJ2-5
V: TRBV29-1
D: TRBD1

DNA: TGTGCCAGCAGCTTAGTGGGCGGCGGGGGCACTGAAGCTTTCTTT
CDR3: CASSLVGGGGTEAFF
J: TRBJ1-1
V: TRBV7-2
D: -

DNA: TGTGCCAGCAGTCGGTTGGCTAATGAAAAACTGTTTTTT
CDR3: CASSRLANEKLFF
J: TRBJ1-4
V: TRBV2
D: -